The source of this T cell receptor beta chain is a study of CD4 T cells in relation to SARS-CoV-2 and coronaviruses. Study conclusions and caveats: Compared with monoreactive clones, crossreactive clones showed significantly weaker SARS-CoV-2 expansion. In roughly 60% of donors, memory CD4+ clonotypes crossrecognized SARS-CoV-2 and at least one common cold coronavirus spike.

The unexposed donors gave CD4+ T cells in about 2010-2019, prior to COVID-19. The cells were cultured for 10 days before CD4+ T cells were isolated. Method: immunoSEQ multiplex PCR; TCRdb's copy keeps in-frame clones and lacks some. The repertoire holds roughly 19,000 clones, around 80% seen once, with less than 20% in the top ten. This clone appeared a single time. Its specificity is unknown. Germline assignment: CDR1 SGHRS and CDR2 YFSETQ. This CDR3 comprises 12 residues. The V end lost 0 bases, the J end lost 5 bases, and 6 bases lay between the germline ends. The sequencing input was CD4+ T cells from PBMCs, cultured in vitro. The source is a human donor in good health. The chain combines TRBV5-1 with TRBJ2-7; D gene unclear. CDR3 in amino acids: CASSLGPHEQYF. In DNA form, the CDR3 reads TGCGCCAGCAGCTTGGGACCCCACGAGCAGTACTTC.